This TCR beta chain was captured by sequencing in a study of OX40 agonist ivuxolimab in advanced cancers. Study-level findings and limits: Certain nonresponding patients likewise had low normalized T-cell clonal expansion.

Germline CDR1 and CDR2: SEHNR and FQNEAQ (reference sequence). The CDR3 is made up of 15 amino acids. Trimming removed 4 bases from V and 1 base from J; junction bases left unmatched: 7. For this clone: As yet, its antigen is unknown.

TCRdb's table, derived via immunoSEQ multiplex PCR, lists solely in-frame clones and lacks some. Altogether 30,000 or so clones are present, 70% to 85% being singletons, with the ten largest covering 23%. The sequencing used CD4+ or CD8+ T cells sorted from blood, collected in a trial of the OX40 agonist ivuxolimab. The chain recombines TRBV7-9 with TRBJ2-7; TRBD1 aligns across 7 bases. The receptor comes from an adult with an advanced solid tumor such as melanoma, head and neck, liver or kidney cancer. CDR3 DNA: TGTGCCAGCAGCTCGGACAGGTCGATATCCTACGAGCAGTACTTC. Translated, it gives CASSSDRSISYEQYF.